This record looks at one T cell receptor beta chain sequence and its context. Primers for the PCR totalled 60 Vbeta and 13 Jbeta. Data came from immunoSEQ multiplex PCR; TCRdb stores just in-frame clones and leaves some out. The repertoire holds 110,000 to 150,000 clones, with around 79% as singletons. These data belong to a study of cytomegalovirus exposure and HLA in healthy donors. The CDR3 length is 15 residues. Deletions cut 5 bases from V and 6 bases from J, with 16 bases between. Per germline, CDR1 SGHAT and CDR2 FQNNGV. The clonotype was recovered from a man aged 18 to 29 in good health and CMV-seronegative. This chain uses TRBV11-2 with TRBJ1-4; perhaps TRBD1 as D (6 bases). Sample: PBMCs. The CDR3 sequence: CASSTPRGSYEKLFF. The CDR3 nucleotides are TGTGCCAGCAGCACACCCAGGGGCAGTTATGAAAAACTGTTTTTT.